Listed below are T cell receptor beta chains from one sample, sequenced in a study of OX40 agonist ivuxolimab in advanced cancers. The assay was immunoSEQ multiplex PCR, and TCRdb's table has in-frame clones only and misses some. The sample lists 14,000 or so clones, about 86% occurring once. The input for sequencing was CD4+ or CD8+ T cells sorted from blood, taken in a trial of the OX40 agonist ivuxolimab. These receptors were taken from an adult with an advanced solid tumor such as melanoma, head and neck, liver or kidney cancer. Each CDR3 is given with its conserved first and last residue. Each record gives: V gene, CDR3 length, clone size, CDR3 protein. Where a row states a size, it is once, few, many or the class of an expanded clone; other rows omit it.

TRBV11-2 11 - CASRASNEQFF
TRBV28 14 - CASGGGGAGETQYF
TRBV10-3 13 - CAISVRVDETQYF
TRBV10-3 13 - CAISEPWENEQFF
TRBV5-4 16 - CASSEAGGLPGYGYTF
TRBV29-1 13 - CSVQQGANEKLFF
TRBV5-4 16 - CASSFGQGVYSSPLHF
TRBV11-1 13 once CASSSDRAYEQYF
TRBV9 15 - CASSGGGVSGNTIYF
TRBV5-4 16 - CASSEGLAGGQETQYF
TRBV13 13 - CASSSGVSYEQYF
TRBV7-9 17 - CASSTVWTSGLTGELFF
TRBV5-4 13 - CASSSEVGQPQHF
TRBV30 13 few CAWSEHINQPQHF
TRBV9 16 - CASSVEASRSGNTIYF
TRBV6-6 15 - CASSSQGIGNQPQHF
TRBV10-2 13 - CASRDPMNTEAFF
TRBV6-4 13 - CASPPPGNTEAFF
TRBV10-3 16 - CAISESSGGRYNEQFF
TRBV7-9 13 - CASSSRVTTEAFF
TRBV5-8 15 - CASSLKRISTDTQYF
TRBV6-1 13 - CASRRQGMIWQYF
TRBV7-2 16 - CASTHPGGAFTDTQYF
TRBV2 14 - CASRSGGNWETQYF
TRBV18 15 - CASSGDRGRRETQYF
TRBV19 14 - CASSKQTANYGYTF
TRBV5-1 15 - CASSLGQGAGGELFF
TRBV19 14 few CASTRGRTYTEAFF
TRBV7-6 14 - CASSATGTNTEAFF
TRBV20-1 10 - CSARMGEQYF
TRBV5-1 14 - CASGIRDSDTEAFF
TRBV2 14 - CASSALAGVTEAFF
TRBV7-3 13 - CASSFGMNTEAFF
TRBV6-1 11 - CASSQMSEQYF
TRBV4-2 17 - CASSQGQGSSGANVLTF
TRBV5-1 13 once CASSQTGESQAFF
TRBV9 18 - CASSVHPGHDEEGYGYTF
TRBV5-1 15 once CASSLTGESGNTIYF
TRBV2 14 once CASSWTGFNEKLFF
TRBV4-2 17 once CASSQDRFRRSYNEQFF